The next 26 T cell receptor beta chains were all read from a single sample in a study of T-cell memory formation after mild COVID-19. TCRdb reprocessed the 5' RACE reads with MiXCR, giving one entry per CDR3 protein. The data show 250,000 to 300,000 distinct CDR3 sequences, around 16% seen once. The sequenced material came from PBMCs or a T cell subset sorted from them (not recorded which). The receptors derive from a man aged 18 to 30 who had mild COVID-19 (a few samples of this study predate the infection). Cell type and time point are not known.

This clonotype has just a few counts. This chain uses TRBV7-2 with TRBJ1-6, with D possibly TRBD1 on 5 matching bases. The V and J ends lost 5 bases and 8 bases respectively, with 13 bases between them. The V gene's germline CDR1 is SGHTA and CDR2 FQGNSA. The CDR3 loop spans 14 amino acids. CDR3 sequence reads: CASSTGANYSPLHF. As DNA, the CDR3 is TGTGCCAGCAGCACCGGGGCAAATTATTCACCCCTCCACTTT.

This clonotype was seen only once. The chain links TRBV4-1 to TRBJ2-7; D gene unclear. V was clipped by 0 bases and J by 4 bases, with 10 bases between them. The CDR3 has 14 amino acids. Germline CDR1 reads MGHRA; CDR2 reads YSYEKL. The CDR3 loop is CASSQDRWVYEQYF. The CDR3, as DNA: TGCGCCAGCAGCCAAGATCGGTGGGTTTACGAGCAGTACTTC.

In its sample, this clonotype was seen a few times. The chain uses TRBV29-1 and TRBJ2-1; D gene ambiguous. The V end lost 0 bases, the J end lost 4 bases, and 10 bases lay between the germline ends. The CDR3 has 14 residues. Germline V lookup: CDR1 SQVTM, CDR2 ANQGSEA. The chain's CDR3 is CSVEDRSTYNEQFF. The CDR3 coding sequence is TGCAGCGTTGAAGACAGGAGCACTTACAATGAGCAGTTCTTC.

This chain links TRBV5-1 with TRBJ2-3; 7 positions match TRBD2. This CDR3 is built from 15 residues. Per germline, CDR1 SGHRS and CDR2 YFSETQ. J was trimmed by 4 bases and V by 0 bases; bases with no gene match: 5. CDR3 DNA sequence: TGCGCCAGCAGCTTGGACTCGGGGGGTTCAGATACGCAGTATTTT. Its protein product is CASSLDSGGSDTQYF.

This clonotype has only a few counts. The rearrangement uses TRBV12-3 or TRBV12-4 and TRBJ2-3; no firm D call. This CDR3 contains 12 residues. V dropped 10 bases and J dropped 4 bases, with 12 bases sitting between them. In DNA, the CDR3 is TGTGCCACCAGAGCTACAGCAGATACGCAGTATTTT. The encoded protein is CATRATADTQYF.

The table lists this clonotype with a few counts. The chain joins TRBV18 to TRBJ2-4; TRBD2 matches at 14 bases. This CDR3 spans 18 amino acids. The germline V gene encodes CDR1 KGHSH and CDR2 LQKENI. V lost 3 bases to trimming and J lost 0 bases; unmatched junction nucleotides: 4. CDR3 coding DNA: TGTGCCAGCTCACCGGGACTAGCGGGGGACTTAGCCAAAAACATTCAGTACTTC. It yields the protein CASSPGLAGDLAKNIQYF.

The chain combines TRBV5-1 with TRBJ2-2; D unclear. Trimming cost V 7 bases and J 4 bases, with 17 bases left between them. The CDR3 is made up of 15 amino acids. Germline assignment: CDR1 SGHRS and CDR2 YFSETQ. CDR3 DNA sequence: TGCGCCAGCCGAAGAGGCTCTGATTCCACCGGGGAGCTGTTTTTT. It translates to CASRRGSDSTGELFF.

This clonotype was seen many times. CDR3 DNA: TGCAGCGTTGAGAGGGTTAATGAAAAACTGTTTTTT. Protein product: CSVERVNEKLFF. This rearrangement joins TRBV29-1 to TRBJ1-4; D gene ambiguous. Germline CDR1 is SQVTM and CDR2 is ANQGSEA. This CDR3 comprises 12 residues. Deletions cut 3 bases from V and 4 bases from J, with 6 bases between.

This clonotype was found a few times. The chain employs TRBV6-6 and TRBJ2-7; possibly TRBD1 for D (6 bases). The CDR3 length is 17 residues. From germline, CDR1 is MNHNY and CDR2 SVGAGI (reference sequence). V was clipped by 2 bases and J by 0 bases, with 17 bases between them. The CDR3 reads CASSYEEEADSSYEQYV. Here the CDR3 DNA reads TGTGCCAGCAGTTACGAGGAGGAAGCGGACAGCTCCTACGAGCAGTACGTC.

This chain links TRBV12-3 or TRBV12-4 with TRBJ1-1; TRBD1 matches 11 bases. V dropped 6 bases and J dropped 4; count of bases not matched to a gene: 10. The CDR3 totals 16 residues. Here the CDR3 DNA reads TGTGCCAGCAGCCGATTTGGACAGGGGGCATCCACTGAAGCTTTCTTT. Amino acid sequence: CASSRFGQGASTEAFF.

V gene TRBV4-3 combines with J gene TRBJ1-5, with no clear D. V lost 0 bases and J 7 bases, leaving 10 bases between the germline ends. CDR3 length: 14 amino acids. CDR1 and CDR2 (germline): LGHNA, YSLEER. The CDR3 DNA is TGCGCCAGCAGCCAAGACGCGGGGAACCAGCCCCAGCATTTT. Protein: CASSQDAGNQPQHF.

The rearrangement joins TRBV4-3 to TRBJ2-3, with 10 bases aligning to TRBD1. V was pared by 4 bases and J by 5 bases, with 9 bases of the junction left unmatched. This CDR3 is 16 amino acids long. Germline CDR1 is LGHNA and CDR2 is YSLEER. DNA of the CDR3: TGCGCCAGCAGCCGACAGGGGGCGCAGTTTGAAGATACGCAGTATTTT. Protein sequence: CASSRQGAQFEDTQYF.

The rearrangement links TRBV5-1 to TRBJ2-5; TRBD2 agrees at 8 bases. Germline CDR1 is SGHRS and CDR2 is YFSETQ. The CDR3 covers 16 residues. Germline trimming cut 0 bases from V and 1 base from J; bases unmatched to any gene: 5. The CDR3, as DNA: TGCGCCAGCAGCTTGGCCGGGCGGGGGGCCCAAGAGACCCAGTACTTC. Translating gives CASSLAGRGAQETQYF.

This clonotype has a count of ten or more. This sequence joins TRBV12-3 or TRBV12-4 and TRBJ1-5, with 7 nucleotides matching TRBD1. After removal of 1 base from V and 6 bases from J, the junction contained 3 bases not matched to a gene. This CDR3 is 14 amino acids long. The DNA for the CDR3 is TGTGCCAGCAGTTTAGGAGGGGGCGGTCAGCCCCAGCATTTT. This gives the protein CASSLGGGGQPQHF.

The chain couples TRBV12-3 or TRBV12-4 to TRBJ1-5, with D perhaps matching TRBD1 (5 bases). V lost 6 bases and J lost 6, with 12 bases in between. The CDR3 is made up of 13 amino acids. CDR3 coding DNA: TGTGCCAGCAGCCGGGTGGGGGGTCAGCCCCAGCATTTT. Encoded protein: CASSRVGGQPQHF.

The chain has TRBV5-1 and TRBJ2-3, with D unresolved. V was trimmed by 5 bases and J by 6 bases, leaving 10 bases between them. Germline CDR1 is SGHRS and CDR2 is YFSETQ. This CDR3 is built from 12 residues. The CDR3 here is CASRPAGDTQYF. The DNA for the CDR3 is TGCGCCAGCAGGCCGGCCGGGGATACGCAGTATTTT.

In this sample, this clonotype turned up a few times. J is TRBJ2-5 and V is TRBV7-6, with D possibly matching TRBD2 (6 bases). The germline V gene has CDR1 SGHVS and CDR2 FNYEAQ. The length of the CDR3 is 16 residues. V lost 3 bases, J lost 8 bases, and 22 bases lay in between. CDR3: CASSFGMRGWEGTQYF. CDR3 DNA: TGTGCCAGCAGCTTTGGCATGCGGGGCTGGGAAGGAACCCAGTACTTC. The whole variable domain, filled in from reference TRBV7-6 and TRBJ2-5, reads GAGVSQSPRYKVTKRGQDVALRCDPISGHVSLYWYRQALGQGPEFLTYFNYEAQQDKSGLPNDRFSAERPEGSISTLTIQRTEQRDSAMYRCASSFGMRGWEGTQYFGPGTRLLVL.

This clonotype was detected a few times. The rearrangement uses TRBV5-1 and TRBJ2-5; D is perhaps TRBD1 (5 bases). The V gene's germline CDR1 is SGHRS and CDR2 YFSETQ. The ends were cut back, 7 bases at V and 1 base at J, with 5 bases in the middle. CDR3 length equals 11 residues. The CDR3 region is CASGAQETQYF. In DNA, the CDR3 is TGCGCCAGCGGGGCCCAAGAGACCCAGTACTTC.

The chain carries TRBV7-7 and TRBJ2-1, with 7 bases fitting TRBD1. Looked up from germline, CDR1 is SSHAT and CDR2 is FNYEAQ (reference sequence). This CDR3 spans 14 amino acids. V dropped 0 bases and J dropped 8; count of bases not matched to a gene: 4. CDR3 nucleotides: TGTGCCAGCAGCTTAGCGCCGACAGGGCATGAGCAGTTCTTC. It codes for CASSLAPTGHEQFF.

The chain couples TRBV7-2 to TRBJ1-1, with D hard to call. The CDR3 covers 14 residues. Trimming took 4 bases from V and 4 from J, leaving 13 bases between them. Germline CDR1 and CDR2: SGHTA and FQGNSA. The CDR3 DNA reads TGTGCCAGCAGCTCGATCGCAGGATTCACTGAAGCTTTCTTT. Protein: CASSSIAGFTEAFF.

This clonotype was seen only a few times. The rearrangement joins TRBV4-1 to TRBJ2-5, with D perhaps matching TRBD1 (5 bases). The germline CDR1 and CDR2 sequences are MGHRA and YSYEKL. Trimming took off 1 base at V and 7 bases at J, with 13 bases between the two ends. The CDR3 runs to 14 residues. Written as DNA, the CDR3 is TGCGCCAGCAGCCAAGCCCAGGGCGACATGACCCAGTACTTC. Its translation is CASSQAQGDMTQYF.

The rearrangement links TRBV7-2 to TRBJ1-1; D gene ambiguous. Germline V gives CDR1 SGHTA, CDR2 FQGNSA. The CDR3 is 16 amino acids. V was pared by 1 base and J by 4 bases, with 16 bases between. The CDR3 DNA follows: TGTGCCAGCAGCTTAGTTTGGGCCCCGACGGGCACTGAAGCTTTCTTT. As protein: CASSLVWAPTGTEAFF.

Many counts were recorded for this clonotype. The V call is TRBV7-2, the J call TRBJ2-4, with a possible D match to TRBD1 (5 bases). The CDR3 runs to 14 residues. V was cut by 1 base and J by 6 bases, with 10 bases left in between. CDR1 and CDR2 from the germline V gene are SGHTA and FQGNSA. CDR3 nucleotides: TGTGCCAGCAGCTTAGTCCCGCAGGGAAACATTCAGTACTTC. As protein: CASSLVPQGNIQYF.

The sample holds many counts of this clonotype. The chain joins TRBV6-5 to TRBJ2-3; the D gene is possibly TRBD1 (6 bases). Germline V gene sequence: CDR1 MNHEY, CDR2 SVGAGI. This CDR3 has 13 residues. V was clipped by 10 bases and J by 3 bases, with 14 bases between them. The CDR3 here is CATWGPGTDTQYF. The CDR3 nucleotides are TGTGCCACCTGGGGGCCAGGGACAGATACGCAGTATTTT.

This clonotype was detected only a few times. CDR3 region: CASSLSTGGTDTQYF. The CDR3, as DNA: TGTGCCAGCAGCCTCTCGACAGGGGGCACAGATACGCAGTATTTT. This chain connects TRBV7-2 to TRBJ2-3; 8 bases fit TRBD1. The V gene end was trimmed by 5 bases and the J gene end by 1 base; junction bases not matched to a gene: 5. The CDR3 totals 15 residues. Germline V lookup: CDR1 SGHTA, CDR2 FQGNSA.

This clonotype was recorded a few times. CDR3 residues: CSARVRAWEETQYF. Written as DNA, the CDR3 is TGCAGTGCTAGGGTCCGGGCTTGGGAAGAGACCCAGTACTTC. The chain combines TRBV20-1 with TRBJ2-5, with D hard to call. The V gene lost 3 bases and the J gene lost 3 bases, with 14 bases spanning the gap. In germline, CDR1 is DFQATT, CDR2 SNEGSKA (reference sequence). This CDR3 region has 14 residues.